These 23 T cell receptor beta chains share one sample of origin, sequenced in a study of lymphopenia after photon versus proton radiotherapy. This table comes from immunoSEQ multiplex PCR, and its TCRdb copy is limited to in-frame clones, with some not included. This sample has 150,000 to 200,000 clones, with approximately 91% found just once. The sequenced sample was peripheral blood, obtained from a patient treated with photon-based radiotherapy. The receptors shown here come from a man aged 45 to 65 with gastric cancer.

This chain joins TRBV9 and TRBJ2-5; the D gene could be TRBD1 or TRBD2 (5 bases each). Germline CDR1 is SGDLS and CDR2 is YYNGEE. V was trimmed by 0 bases and J by 4 bases, leaving 7 bases between them. CDR3 size: 13 residues. DNA for the CDR3: TGTGCCAGCAGCGTAGGGGGGATAGAGACCCAGTACTTC. Translating gives CASSVGGIETQYF. The variable domain in full, with the rest retrieved from reference TRBV9 and TRBJ2-5, is DSGVTQTPKHLITATGQRVTLRCSPRSGDLSVYWYQQSLDQGLQFLIQYYNGEERAKGNILERFSAQQFPDLHSELNLSSLELGDSALYFCASSVGGIETQYFGPGTRLLVL.

J is TRBJ2-7 and V is TRBV7-4; D might be TRBD2 (5 bases). The CDR3 is 17 amino acids. Deletions cut 2 bases from V and 0 bases from J, with 17 bases between. Looked up from germline, CDR1 is SGHVT and CDR2 is SQSDAQ. CDR3 DNA: TGTGCCAGCAGCTTAAGGCTCCGAGCGGAATCCTCCTACGAGCAGTACTTC. Its protein product is CASSLRLRAESSYEQYF.

The genes are TRBV18 and TRBJ2-7; unclear D gene. Germline V CDR1 and CDR2: KGHSH, LQKENI. This CDR3 is 13 amino acids long. V lost 6 bases to trimming and J lost 5 bases, with 14 bases between them. The CDR3 here is CASSRTRVDEQYF. CDR3 in DNA: TGTGCCAGCTCCCGGACGCGAGTAGACGAGCAGTACTTC.

V gene TRBV6-1 combines with J gene TRBJ2-7; 9 positions match TRBD1. Per germline, CDR1 MNHNS and CDR2 SASEGT. V lost 7 bases, J lost 0 bases, and 10 bases stayed unmatched. This CDR3 comprises 16 residues. CDR3 DNA: TGTGCCAGCACTGATCCGGGACAGGGTTACTCCTACGAGCAGTACTTC. It specifies CASTDPGQGYSYEQYF.

The chain combines TRBV30 with TRBJ1-1, with D possibly matching TRBD1 (5 bases). The CDR3 runs 13 residues. The germline V and J ends were trimmed by 5 bases and 1 base, with 11 bases remaining between them. Germline CDR1 reads GTSNPN; CDR2 reads SVGIG (reference sequence). CDR3 in DNA: TGTGCCTGGCAGGGCCTAGGGAACACTGAAGCTTTCTTT. It translates to CAWQGLGNTEAFF.

J is TRBJ1-2 and V is TRBV9; D call uncertain. Germline values: CDR1 SGDLS, CDR2 YYNGEE. There are 14 residues in the CDR3. Trimming left V 4 bases short and J 3 bases short, with 13 bases between. CDR3 sequence reads: CASSPRTLDYGYTF. The CDR3 DNA follows: TGTGCCAGCAGCCCAAGGACCCTAGACTATGGCTACACCTTC.

This clone was seen a single time. V and J are TRBV21-1 and TRBJ2-7; TRBD1 is taken as the D call from the table, unchecked against the DNA. TRBV21-1 constitutes a pseudogene. This CDR3 spans 14 amino acids. The CDR3 spells CASSRRQDTYEQYF. The CDR3, as DNA: TGTGCCAGCAGCCGACGACAGGACACCTACGAGCAGTACTTC.

The chain employs TRBV5-6 and TRBJ2-1, with a possible D match to TRBD1 (6 bases). CDR1 and CDR2 from the germline V gene are SGHDT and YYEEEE. Deletions cut 0 bases from V and 6 bases from J, with 10 bases between. CDR3 size: 14 residues. CDR3 nucleotide sequence: TGTGCCAGCAGCTTGGGCAGGGGCTCCAATGAGCAGTTCTTC. Translated: CASSLGRGSNEQFF. Full variable domain (outside the CDR3, taken from reference TRBV5-6 and TRBJ2-1): DAGVTQSPTHLIKTRGQQVTLRCSPKSGHDTVSWYQQALGQGPQFIFQYYEEEERQRGNFPDRFSGHQFPNYSSELNVNALLLGDSALYLCASSLGRGSNEQFFGPGTRLTVL.

The V call is TRBV7-3, the J call TRBJ2-1; 8 nucleotides align to TRBD2. V lost 3 bases and J lost 6; bases outside the gene matches: 7. CDR1 is SGHTA and CDR2 is FQGTGA in the germline V gene. The CDR3 length is 15 residues. The CDR3 DNA follows: TGTGCCAGCAGCTTGGGGGGGACTAGTCCCAATGAGCAGTTCTTC. Protein product: CASSLGGTSPNEQFF. Complete variable domain (other parts from reference TRBV7-3 and TRBJ2-1): GAGVSQTPSNKVTEKGKYVELRCDPISGHTALYWYRQSLGQGPEFLIYFQGTGAADDSGLPNDRFFAVRPEGSVSTLKIQRTERGDSAVYLCASSLGGTSPNEQFFGPGTRLTVL.

The genes are TRBV5-1 and TRBJ2-5; the match to TRBD2 covers 12 bases. Germline V CDR1 and CDR2: SGHRS, YFSETQ. The CDR3 is 17 residues long. J gave up 4 bases and V 0 bases, and 7 bases lay outside the gene matches. The CDR3 reads CASSLGLAGVIRETQYF. The CDR3 nucleotides are TGCGCCAGCAGCTTGGGACTAGCGGGAGTAATTCGAGAGACCCAGTACTTC.

The rearrangement links TRBV4-3 to TRBJ2-2, with TRBD1 matching 10 bases. Germline assignment: CDR1 LGHNA and CDR2 YSLEER. The junction had 12 bases not matched to a gene; V was cut back by 0 bases and J by 5 bases. The CDR3 consists of 19 residues. The chain's CDR3 is CASSQDPPGWDRGTGELFF. The CDR3 DNA follows: TGCGCCAGCAGCCAAGATCCTCCCGGTTGGGACAGGGGAACCGGGGAGCTGTTTTTT.

This clone was detected only a few times. The chain employs TRBV30 and TRBJ2-5; 12 bases map to TRBD2. Germline V gene sequence: CDR1 GTSNPN, CDR2 SVGIG (reference sequence). This CDR3 is 14 amino acids long. V dropped 1 base and J dropped 8; count of bases not matched to a gene: 5. The CDR3 nucleotides are TGTGCCTGGAGTGGGGGACTAGCGGGTGGAACCCAGTACTTC. It specifies CAWSGGLAGGTQYF.

The chain recombines TRBV29-1 with TRBJ2-2; D not certain. CDR3 size: 13 residues. V lost 3 bases and J 3 bases, leaving 8 bases between the germline ends. The germline V gene has CDR1 SQVTM and CDR2 ANQGSEA. The CDR3 DNA reads as TGCAGCGTTGAGGTACAGTACACCGGGGAGCTGTTTTTT. Encoded protein: CSVEVQYTGELFF.

This chain joins TRBV6-1 and TRBJ2-5; possible D gene TRBD2, 6 bases. Germline V gives CDR1 MNHNS, CDR2 SASEGT. This CDR3 has 14 amino acids. Trimming took 5 bases from V and 4 from J, leaving 14 bases between them. The CDR3 coding sequence is TGTGCCAGCAGTCCCGGTCGGGGGATAGAGACCCAGTACTTC. Translation gives CASSPGRGIETQYF.

The V and J genes are TRBV7-2 and TRBJ2-5; a possible D gene is TRBD1 (5 bases). The CDR3 covers 14 residues. V was pared by 4 bases and J by 5 bases, with 14 bases between. Germline V CDR1 and CDR2: SGHTA, FQGNSA. The CDR3 spells CASSYNTGAETQYF. The CDR3 coding sequence is TGTGCCAGCAGCTACAATACAGGCGCGGAGACCCAGTACTTC.

The rearrangement uses TRBV6-4 and TRBJ1-1; D is undetermined. This CDR3 has 16 amino acids. Germline values: CDR1 MRHNA, CDR2 SNTAGT. The V and J ends lost 0 bases and 1 base respectively, with 12 bases between them. The CDR3 sequence: CASSDSWRTKNTEAFF. The CDR3 DNA is TGTGCCAGCAGTGACTCTTGGCGGACGAAGAACACTGAAGCTTTCTTT.

The J gene is TRBJ2-5, the V gene TRBV5-5; D is undetermined. The CDR3 is 12 residues long. The V end was cut by 1 base, the J end by 5 bases, with 6 bases between. Germline CDR1 reads SGHKS; CDR2 reads YYEKEE (reference sequence). The CDR3 reads CASSLFSETQYF. The CDR3 nucleotides read TGTGCCAGCAGCTTGTTTTCGGAGACCCAGTACTTC.

The V gene is TRBV7-9, the J gene TRBJ1-2; unclear D gene. The CDR3 runs 13 residues. CDR1 and CDR2 (germline): SEHNR, FQNEAQ (reference sequence). V lost 5 bases, J lost 4 bases, and 11 bases lay in between. CDR3 DNA: TGTGCCAGCAGCCCCGACGGGATCTATGGCTACACCTTC. This gives the protein CASSPDGIYGYTF.

The chain has TRBV4-1 and TRBJ2-7; 10 bases fit TRBD2. The J segment lost 2 bases and the V segment lost 1 base, leaving 8 bases of the junction unmatched. The germline gives CDR1 MGHRA, CDR2 YSYEKL. This CDR3 spans 17 amino acids. The CDR3 DNA reads TGCGCCAGCAGCCAAGTGGAATCCGGGACTAGCGCCTACGAGCAGTACTTC. It specifies CASSQVESGTSAYEQYF.

The chain carries TRBV28 and TRBJ1-1; D is perhaps TRBD1 (5 bases). This CDR3 region has 15 residues. V was clipped by 5 bases and J by 1 base, with 14 bases between them. CDR1 is MDHEN, CDR2 SYDVKM, per germline. This chain's CDR3 is CASSPRTGGNTEAFF. CDR3 in DNA: TGTGCCAGCAGTCCAAGGACCGGGGGGAACACTGAAGCTTTCTTT.

The chain links TRBV19 to TRBJ2-6; D is perhaps TRBD2 (7 bases). The V and J ends lost 6 bases and 0 bases respectively, with 15 bases between them. The CDR3 has 17 amino acids. Germline V gene lookup returns CDR1 LNHDA and CDR2 SQIVND (reference sequence). The CDR3: CASRLRGASSGANVLTF. Written as DNA, the CDR3 is TGTGCCAGTAGGTTACGGGGGGCCTCCTCTGGGGCCAACGTCCTGACTTTC.

There are a few counts of this clone. V is TRBV2 and J is TRBJ1-1; D gene ambiguous. Trimming shortened V by 4 bases and J by 10 bases, and 10 bases separated the two germline ends. The CDR3 is 11 residues long. CDR1 is SNHLY and CDR2 is FYNNEI in the germline V gene. CDR3 bases: TGTGCCAGCAGTGTCGGCAGTAGAGCTTTCTTT. Translated, it gives CASSVGSRAFF.

V and J are TRBV29-1 and TRBJ2-7, with D possibly called TRBD1 or TRBD2 (5 bases each). V lost 6 bases to trimming and J lost 6 bases, with 21 bases between them. The CDR3 is 14 amino acids. Germline CDR1 is SQVTM and CDR2 is ANQGSEA. This CDR3 is CSVDIRDRSGEQYF. CDR3 coding DNA: TGCAGCGTGGACATCCGAGACAGAAGCGGCGAGCAGTACTTC.